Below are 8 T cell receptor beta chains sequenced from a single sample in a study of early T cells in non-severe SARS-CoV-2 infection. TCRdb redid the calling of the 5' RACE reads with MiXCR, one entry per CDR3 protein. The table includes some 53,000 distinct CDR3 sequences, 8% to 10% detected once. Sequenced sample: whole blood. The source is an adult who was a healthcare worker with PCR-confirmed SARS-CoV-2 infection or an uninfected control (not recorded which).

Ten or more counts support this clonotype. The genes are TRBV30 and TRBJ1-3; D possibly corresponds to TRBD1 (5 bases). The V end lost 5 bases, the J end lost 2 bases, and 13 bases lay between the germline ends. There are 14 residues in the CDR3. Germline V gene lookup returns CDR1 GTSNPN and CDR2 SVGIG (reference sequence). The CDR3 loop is CAWDPGTAGNTIYF. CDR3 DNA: TGTGCCTGGGATCCCGGGACGGCTGGAAACACCATATATTTT.

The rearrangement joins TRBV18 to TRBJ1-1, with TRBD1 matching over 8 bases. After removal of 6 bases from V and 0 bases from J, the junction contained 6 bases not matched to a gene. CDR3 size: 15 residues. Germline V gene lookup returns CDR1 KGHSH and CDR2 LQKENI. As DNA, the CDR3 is TGTGCCAGCTCCTCCGGGACAGGTATGAACACTGAAGCTTTCTTT. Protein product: CASSSGTGMNTEAFF.

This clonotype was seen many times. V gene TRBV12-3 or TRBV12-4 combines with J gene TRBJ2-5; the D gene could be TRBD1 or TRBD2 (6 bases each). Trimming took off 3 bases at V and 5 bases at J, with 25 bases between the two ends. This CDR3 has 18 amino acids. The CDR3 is CASSFSAARGRVRETQYF. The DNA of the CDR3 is TGTGCCAGCAGTTTTTCTGCGGCCCGGGGGCGGGTCCGGGAGACCCAGTACTTC.

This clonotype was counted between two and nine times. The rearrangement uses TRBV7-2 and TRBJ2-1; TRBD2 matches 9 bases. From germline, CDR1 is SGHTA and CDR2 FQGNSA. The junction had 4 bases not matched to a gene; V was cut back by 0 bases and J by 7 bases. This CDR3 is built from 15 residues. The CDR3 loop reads CASSLAGTSHNEQFF. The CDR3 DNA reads TGTGCCAGCAGCTTAGCGGGGACTAGCCATAATGAGCAGTTCTTC.

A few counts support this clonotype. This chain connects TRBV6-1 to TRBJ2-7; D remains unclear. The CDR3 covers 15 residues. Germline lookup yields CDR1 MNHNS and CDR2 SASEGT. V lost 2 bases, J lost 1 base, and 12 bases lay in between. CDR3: CASSESPAVSYEQYF. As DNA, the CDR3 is TGTGCCAGCAGTGAATCGCCAGCCGTATCCTACGAGCAGTACTTC.

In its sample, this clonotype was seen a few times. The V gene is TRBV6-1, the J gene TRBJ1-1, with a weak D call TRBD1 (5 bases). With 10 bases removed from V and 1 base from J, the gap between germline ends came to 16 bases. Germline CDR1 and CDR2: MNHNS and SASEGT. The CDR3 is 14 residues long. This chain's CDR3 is CATKQGDRNTEAFF. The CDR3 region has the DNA TGTGCCACTAAGCAAGGTGACAGGAACACTGAAGCTTTCTTT.

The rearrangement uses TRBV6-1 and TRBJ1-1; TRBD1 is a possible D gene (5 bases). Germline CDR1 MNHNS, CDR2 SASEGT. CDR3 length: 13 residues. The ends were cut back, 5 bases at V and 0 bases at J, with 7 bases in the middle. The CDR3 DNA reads TGTGCCAGCAGTAAACAGGTGAACACTGAAGCTTTCTTT. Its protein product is CASSKQVNTEAFF.

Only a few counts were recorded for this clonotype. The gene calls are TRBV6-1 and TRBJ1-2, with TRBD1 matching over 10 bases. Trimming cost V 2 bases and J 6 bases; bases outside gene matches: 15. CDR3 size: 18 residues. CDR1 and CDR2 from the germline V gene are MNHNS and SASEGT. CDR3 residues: CASSETRDRGLIIHGYTF. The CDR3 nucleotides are TGTGCCAGCAGTGAAACTAGGGACAGGGGACTTATCATACATGGCTACACCTTC.